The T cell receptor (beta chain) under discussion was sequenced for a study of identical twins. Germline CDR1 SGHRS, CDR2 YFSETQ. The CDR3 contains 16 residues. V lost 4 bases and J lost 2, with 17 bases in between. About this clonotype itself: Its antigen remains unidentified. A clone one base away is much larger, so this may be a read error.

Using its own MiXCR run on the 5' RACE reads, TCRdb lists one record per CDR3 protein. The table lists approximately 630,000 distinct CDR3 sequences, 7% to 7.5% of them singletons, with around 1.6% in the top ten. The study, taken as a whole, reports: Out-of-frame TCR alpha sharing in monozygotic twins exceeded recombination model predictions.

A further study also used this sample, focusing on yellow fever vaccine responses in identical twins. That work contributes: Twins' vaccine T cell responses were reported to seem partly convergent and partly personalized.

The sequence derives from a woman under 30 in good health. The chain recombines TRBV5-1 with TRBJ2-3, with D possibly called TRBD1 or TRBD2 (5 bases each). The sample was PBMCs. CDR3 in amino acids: CASSMAGRGITDTQYF. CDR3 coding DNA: TGCGCCAGCAGCATGGCCGGACGGGGCATCACAGATACGCAGTATTTT.